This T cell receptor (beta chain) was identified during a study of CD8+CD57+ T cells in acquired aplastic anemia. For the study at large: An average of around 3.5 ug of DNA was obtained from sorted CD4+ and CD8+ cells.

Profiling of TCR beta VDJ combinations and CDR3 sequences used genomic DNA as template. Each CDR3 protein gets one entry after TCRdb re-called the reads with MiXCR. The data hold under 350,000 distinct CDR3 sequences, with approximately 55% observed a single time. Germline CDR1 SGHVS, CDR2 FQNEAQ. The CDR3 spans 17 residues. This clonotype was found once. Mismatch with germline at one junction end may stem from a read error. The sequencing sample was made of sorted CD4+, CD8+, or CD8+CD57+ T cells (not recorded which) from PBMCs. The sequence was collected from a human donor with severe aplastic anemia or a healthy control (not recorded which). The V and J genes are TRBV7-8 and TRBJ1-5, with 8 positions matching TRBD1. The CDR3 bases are TGTGCCAGCTCACCGGGCAGGGGGCAGTTTAGCAATCGGCCCCAGCATTTT. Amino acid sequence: CASSPGRGQFSNRPQHF.